These 10 T cell receptor beta chains share one sample of origin, sequenced in a study. One entry per CDR3 protein results from TCRdb running MiXCR on the RT-PCR reads. The table lists hundreds of thousands of distinct CDR3 sequences, 12% to 15% of them singletons, with 3% to 4.5% in the top ten. Sequenced input: memory CD4+ T cells from blood. These receptors were collected from a female donor in good health, serving as a healthy control.

In DNA form, the CDR3 reads TGTGCCAGCAGTCGACGACGGTATTCTAATGAAAAACTGTTTTTT. The encoded protein is CASSRRRYSNEKLFF. The gene calls are TRBV28 and TRBJ1-4; no reliable D call. Looked up from germline, CDR1 is MDHEN and CDR2 is SYDVKM. The CDR3 runs to 15 residues. V gave up 5 bases and J gave up 3 bases, with 13 bases separating them.

In its sample, this clonotype was seen a few times. The chain carries TRBV18 and TRBJ1-1, with unresolved D. From germline, CDR1 is KGHSH and CDR2 LQKENI. There are 13 residues in the CDR3. Trimming cost V 1 base and J 3 bases, with 6 bases left between them. CDR3 region: CASSPLQHTEAFF. For the CDR3, the DNA is TGTGCCAGCTCACCACTGCAGCACACTGAAGCTTTCTTT. Filled out from reference TRBV18 and TRBJ1-1, the complete variable domain reads NAGVMQNPRHLVRRRGQEARLRCSPMKGHSHVYWYRQLPEEGLKFMVYLQKENIIDESGMPKERFSAEFPKEGPSILRIQQVVRGDSAAYFCASSPLQHTEAFFGQGTRLTVV.

The V and J genes are TRBV5-1 and TRBJ2-2; no definite D call. V lost 4 bases to trimming and J lost 6 bases, with 7 bases between them. This CDR3 spans 12 amino acids. Germline V gene data show CDR1 as SGHRS and CDR2 as YFSETQ. CDR3 residues: CASSRKAGELFF. The CDR3 region has the DNA TGCGCCAGCAGCCGGAAAGCCGGGGAGCTGTTTTTT.

The chain carries TRBV20-1 and TRBJ2-1; D is unclear. This CDR3 comprises 12 residues. V was trimmed by 4 bases and J by 7 bases, leaving 11 bases between them. Germline V lookup: CDR1 DFQATT, CDR2 SNEGSKA (reference sequence). The CDR3 nucleotides read TGCAGTGCTACTCCTGGCGGTAATGAGCAGTTCTTC. Its translation is CSATPGGNEQFF.

In its sample, this clonotype was seen many times. The CDR3 spells CASSPDDQPQHF. The CDR3 bases are TGTGCCAGCTCACCTGATGATCAGCCCCAGCATTTT. The chain carries TRBV18 and TRBJ1-5; no clear D gene. The CDR3 covers 12 residues. Germline values: CDR1 KGHSH, CDR2 LQKENI. The V end was cut by 3 bases, the J end by 5 bases, with 5 bases between.

This clonotype was detected ten times or more. The CDR3 region is CASSPQPTSGYYNEQFF. CDR3 bases: TGTGCCAGCAGCCCACAACCTACTAGCGGGTATTACAATGAGCAGTTCTTC. The genes are TRBV7-2 and TRBJ2-1, with 9 bases fitting TRBD2. Germline V gene lookup returns CDR1 SGHTA and CDR2 FQGNSA. This CDR3 has 17 residues. V trimming: 5 bases; J trimming: 4 bases; junction bases outside the gene matches: 12. Full variable domain (rest looked up from reference TRBV7-2 and TRBJ2-1): GAGVSQSPSNKVTEKGKDVELRCDPISGHTALYWYRQSLGQGLEFLIYFQGNSAPDKSGLPSDRFSAERTGGSVSTLTIQRTQQEDSAVYLCASSPQPTSGYYNEQFFGPGTRLTVL.

This clonotype was detected ten times or more. The chain links TRBV20-1 to TRBJ1-5, with D possibly matching TRBD1 (6 bases). CDR1 is DFQATT, CDR2 SNEGSKA, per germline (reference sequence). The CDR3 is made up of 16 amino acids. V was pared by 3 bases and J by 3 bases, with 18 bases between. As DNA, the CDR3 is TGCAGTGCTAGGGAGAATTCCAGGGGTTCCAATCAGCCCCAGCATTTT. The encoded protein is CSARENSRGSNQPQHF.

This clonotype came up many times. V usage is TRBV3-1 and J usage is TRBJ2-3, with 9 bases identical to TRBD2. The J segment lost 2 bases and the V segment lost 1 base, leaving 7 bases of the junction unmatched. There are 17 residues in the CDR3. Germline loops: CDR1 LGHDT, CDR2 YNNKEL (reference sequence). The CDR3 reads CASSQGKTSGYTDTQYF. As DNA, the CDR3 is TGTGCCAGCAGCCAAGGGAAGACTAGCGGCTACACAGATACGCAGTATTTT.

V usage is TRBV6-2 or TRBV6-3 and J usage is TRBJ2-1; D is possibly TRBD2 (5 bases). Germline V gives CDR1 MNHEY, CDR2 SVGEGT. V lost 4 bases and J 0 bases, leaving 22 bases between the germline ends. The CDR3 spans 19 residues. As DNA, the CDR3 is TGTGCCAGCAGTTCATTCGTAATAGGCGGGTCAAGCTCCTACAATGAGCAGTTCTTC. Translating it yields CASSSFVIGGSSSYNEQFF.

J is TRBJ1-6 and V is TRBV4-3; 7 nucleotides align to TRBD1. The CDR3 is 16 amino acids. Looked up from germline, CDR1 is LGHNA and CDR2 is YSLEER. V dropped 4 bases and J dropped 9; count of bases not matched to a gene: 12. This CDR3 is CASSLSATGRGSPLHF. For the CDR3, the DNA is TGCGCCAGCAGCCTCTCCGCGACAGGGAGGGGTTCACCCCTCCACTTT.